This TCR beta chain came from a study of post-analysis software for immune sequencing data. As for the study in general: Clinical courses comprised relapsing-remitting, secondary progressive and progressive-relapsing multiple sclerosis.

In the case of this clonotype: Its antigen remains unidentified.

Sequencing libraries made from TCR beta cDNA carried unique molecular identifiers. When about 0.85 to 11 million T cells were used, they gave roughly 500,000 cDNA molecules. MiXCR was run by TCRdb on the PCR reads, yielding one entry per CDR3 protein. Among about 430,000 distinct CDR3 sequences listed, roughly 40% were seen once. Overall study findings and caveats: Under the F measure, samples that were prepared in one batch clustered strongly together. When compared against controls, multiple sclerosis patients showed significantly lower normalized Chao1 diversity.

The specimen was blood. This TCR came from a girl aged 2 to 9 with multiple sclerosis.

The CDR3: CASSWQNSHEQYF. As DNA, the CDR3 is TGTGCCAGCAGTTGGCAGAATTCCCACGAGCAGTACTTC. This chain uses TRBV12-3 or TRBV12-4 with TRBJ2-7; D call uncertain. The CDR3 loop spans 13 amino acids. Trimming cost V 4 bases and J 5 bases, with 12 bases left between them.